A selection of T cell receptor beta chains follows, all from one sample in a study of metastatic and nonmetastatic thyroid tumors. Through MiXCR, TCRdb re-clonotyped the PCR reads. In the table there are about 40,000 clones, roughly 11% of which are singletons. Sequencing was performed on blood. These receptors came from a female donor with papillary thyroid cancer or a benign thyroid nodule (not recorded which). Some clones in this sample may be carry-over from other donors' samples. The CDR3 runs from the conserved cysteine through the conserved F or W. A D gene is named only where the DNA matches it firmly. Clone size is shown for a subset of rows, as once, few, many or a class of expanded clone.

J gene | D gene | clone size | V gene | CDR3 protein | CDR3 DNA
TRBJ2-1 | . | many | TRBV12-3/TRBV12-4 | CASTGKGHEQFF | TGTGCCAGCACCGGGAAGGGCCATGAGCAGTTCTTC
TRBJ2-2 | TRBD2 | many | TRBV7-8 | CASSLRPSGVTTGELFF | TGTGCCAGCAGCTTAAGGCCTAGCGGGGTTACCACCGGGGAGCTGTTTTTT
TRBJ2-7 | . | many | TRBV20-1 | CSARDNWIYEQYF | TGCAGTGCTAGAGATAACTGGATCTACGAGCAGTACTTC
TRBJ1-1 | . | . | TRBV28 | CASSSTGFAEAFF | TGTGCCAGCAGCTCAACAGGGTTTGCTGAAGCTTTCTTT
TRBJ2-1 | TRBD1 | many | TRBV5-1 | CASSLQGTGATYNEQFF | TGCGCCAGCAGCCTCCAGGGAACAGGGGCTACCTACAATGAGCAGTTCTTC
TRBJ2-1 | . | many | TRBV2 | CATRTDISYNEQFF | TGTGCCACCAGGACCGATATCTCCTACAATGAGCAGTTCTTC
TRBJ1-2 | . | many | TRBV28 | CASSLVGGRSLYGYTF | TGTGCCAGCAGTTTAGTCGGGGGGCGAAGTCTCTATGGCTACACCTTC
TRBJ2-1 | . | many | TRBV7-2 | CASSLLPPGGGGKGDEQFF | TGTGCCAGCAGCTTATTGCCTCCCGGGGGTGGCGGCAAAGGGGATGAGCAGTTCTTC
TRBJ1-2 | TRBD1 | few | TRBV28 | CASTKTGGAWGYTF | TGTGCCAGCACCAAGACAGGGGGCGCTTGGGGTTACACCTTC
TRBJ2-7 | . | many | TRBV11-1 | CASSFLGEQYF | TGTGCCAGCAGCTTCCTGGGAGAGCAGTACTTC
TRBJ2-2 | . | many | TRBV20-1 | CSARVPGVSTGELFF | TGCAGTGCTAGAGTCCCAGGGGTGAGCACCGGGGAGCTGTTTTTT
TRBJ1-4 | . | medium-sized | TRBV28 | CASRGINRVLATNEKLFF | TGTGCCAGCAGAGGGATTAATAGGGTTCTTGCAACTAATGAAAAACTGTTTTTT
TRBJ2-3 | TRBD2 | many | TRBV5-1 | CASSSGTSETSTDTQYF | TGCGCCAGCAGCTCCGGGACTAGCGAAACTAGCACAGATACGCAGTATTTT
TRBJ2-6 | . | many | TRBV24-1 | CATSDRTALPGANVLTF | TGTGCCACCAGTGACCGAACAGCGTTGCCTGGGGCCAACGTCCTGACTTTC
TRBJ1-1 | . | many | TRBV4-2 | CASSQEGWGDTEAFF | TGTGCCAGCAGCCAAGAAGGTTGGGGGGACACTGAAGCTTTCTTT
TRBJ1-6 | . | many | TRBV11-3 | CASSSRGIRANRVSPLHF | TGTGCCAGCAGCAGCAGAGGAATACGGGCCAACCGGGTTTCACCCCTCCACTTT
TRBJ2-2 | . | many | TRBV6-5 | CASSYATGGGELFF | TGTGCCAGCAGTTACGCCACAGGAGGGGGGGAGCTGTTTTTT
TRBJ2-7 | TRBD2 | many | TRBV11-3 | CASSLAPSGRYEQYF | TGTGCCAGCAGCTTAGCCCCTAGCGGGAGGTACGAGCAGTACTTC
TRBJ2-2 | . | many | TRBV7-6 | CASTKTVAGELFF | TGTGCCAGCACCAAGACCGTCGCCGGGGAGCTGTTTTTT
TRBJ2-3 | TRBD2 | many | TRBV20-1 | CSARDSGVSTDTQYF | TGCAGTGCTAGGGATAGCGGGGTGAGCACAGATACGCAGTATTTT
TRBJ2-1 | . | many | TRBV11-2 | CASSHTNEQFF | TGTGCCAGCAGCCACACCAATGAGCAGTTCTTC
TRBJ2-2 | . | many | TRBV3-1 | CASTTRYSSRELFF | TGTGCCAGCACCACCCGGTACTCCTCCCGGGAGCTGTTTTTT
TRBJ1-5 | TRBD1 | many | TRBV4-1 | CASSQDNPITGGPQHF | TGCGCCAGCAGCCAAGATAACCCCATCACAGGGGGGCCCCAGCATTTT
TRBJ2-7 | TRBD2 | many | TRBV20-1 | CSAATSGTYEQYF | TGCAGTGCCGCGACTAGCGGGACCTACGAGCAGTACTTC
TRBJ2-7 | . | . | TRBV11-2 | CASISIRGLGNYEQYF | TGTGCCAGCATCTCGATCAGGGGCTTAGGGAACTACGAGCAGTACTTC
TRBJ2-3 | TRBD1 | many | TRBV7-3 | CASSLTGGIDTQYF | TGTGCCAGCAGCTTGACAGGGGGCATAGATACGCAGTATTTT
TRBJ2-7 | . | . | TRBV2 | CPSSDLGGSAYEQYF | TGTCCCAGCAGTGATTTGGGAGGCAGTGCCTACGAGCAGTACTTC
TRBJ2-7 | TRBD1 | many | TRBV6-1 | CASSEGTGVYEQYF | TGTGCCAGCAGTGAAGGGACAGGGGTTTACGAGCAGTACTTC
TRBJ2-7 | TRBD1 | . | TRBV28 | CASSDPTGDPNEQYF | TGTGCCAGCAGTGACCCGACAGGGGACCCCAACGAGCAGTACTTC
TRBJ1-2 | . | . | TRBV29-1 | CSVETANYGYTF | TGCAGCGTTGAAACAGCTAACTATGGCTACACCTTC
TRBJ2-7 | TRBD2 | many | TRBV6-6 | CASSYQREGPYYEQYF | TGTGCCAGCAGTTATCAGCGGGAGGGCCCATACTACGAGCAGTACTTC
TRBJ1-5 | TRBD1 | many | TRBV12-3/TRBV12-4 | CASLTGGLNQPQHF | TGTGCCAGCCTGACAGGGGGCCTAAATCAGCCCCAGCATTTT
TRBJ2-7 | TRBD2 | . | TRBV11-2 | CASSLDPSGFYEQYF | TGTGCCAGCAGCTTAGACCCTAGCGGTTTCTACGAGCAGTACTTC
TRBJ2-1 | . | many | TRBV3-1 | CASSGDALTYNEQFF | TGTGCCAGCTCAGGGGATGCCCTAACCTACAATGAGCAGTTCTTC
TRBJ2-3 | . | many | TRBV20-1 | CSARETGADTQYF | TGCAGTGCTAGAGAGACTGGCGCAGATACGCAGTATTTT
TRBJ2-3 | . | few | TRBV6-5 | CASSYEDTQYF | TGTGCCAGCAGTTACGAGGATACGCAGTATTTT
TRBJ2-7 | . | many | TRBV19 | CASSIGTQADEQYF | TGTGCCAGTAGTATCGGGACACAGGCCGACGAGCAGTACTTC
TRBJ1-1 | . | many | TRBV7-8 | CASSSRAYEAFF | TGTGCCAGCAGCAGCCGGGCCTACGAAGCTTTCTTT
TRBJ2-2 | . | . | TRBV9 | CVSSVGGASLTWELFF | TGTGTCAGCAGCGTCGGCGGGGCGAGCCTCACCTGGGAGCTGTTTTTT
TRBJ1-6 | TRBD1 | . | TRBV7-2 | CASSLDSGGSPLHF | TGTGCCAGCAGCTTAGACTCAGGGGGATCACCCCTCCACTTT
TRBJ2-7 | . | . | TRBV11-2 | CASSLQRVYEQYF | TGTGCCAGCAGCCTACAGAGGGTCTACGAGCAGTACTTC
TRBJ1-4 | . | many | TRBV27 | CASSTRMGDEKLFF | TGTGCCAGCAGTACAAGGATGGGGGATGAAAAACTGTTTTTT
TRBJ2-7 | TRBD2 | . | TRBV9 | CASSVDGRGLAGAYEQYF | TGTGCCAGCAGCGTAGACGGTAGGGGCCTAGCGGGGGCCTACGAGCAGTACTTC
TRBJ2-2 | . | many | TRBV4-3 | CASSQDSGINTGELFF | TGCGCCAGCAGCCAAGATTCCGGAATAAACACCGGGGAGCTGTTTTTT
TRBJ1-1 | . | many | TRBV30 | CAWSSFMNTEAFF | TGTGCCTGGAGTTCTTTTATGAACACTGAAGCTTTCTTT
TRBJ1-1 | . | many | TRBV2 | CASSEVGQEMNTEAFF | TGTGCCAGCAGTGAAGTAGGCCAGGAGATGAACACTGAAGCTTTCTTT
TRBJ2-7 | TRBD1 | many | TRBV28 | CASSPGQGYEQYF | TGTGCCAGCAGTCCGGGACAGGGCTACGAGCAGTACTTC
TRBJ2-7 | TRBD2 | many | TRBV28 | CASRRRENEQYF | TGTGCCAGCAGGAGGCGGGAGAACGAGCAGTACTTC
TRBJ2-2 | TRBD2 | many | TRBV6-2/TRBV6-3 | CASTHRTSERSGELFF | TGTGCCAGCACCCACCGGACTAGCGAAAGGTCCGGGGAGCTGTTTTTT
TRBJ2-3 | TRBD2 | many | TRBV5-1 | CASSFLAGGTDTQYF | TGCGCCAGCAGCTTCCTAGCGGGGGGCACAGATACGCAGTATTTT
TRBJ1-2 | TRBD1 | many | TRBV28 | CASRYRGLTNYGYTF | TGTGCCAGCAGGTACAGGGGGCTAACTAACTATGGCTACACCTTC
TRBJ1-5 | . | many | TRBV28 | CASSSQGRPQHF | TGTGCCAGCAGTAGCCAGGGGAGGCCCCAGCATTTT
TRBJ2-5 | . | many | TRBV27 | CASSLGIRETQYF | TGTGCCAGCAGTTTAGGCATTAGAGAGACCCAGTACTTC